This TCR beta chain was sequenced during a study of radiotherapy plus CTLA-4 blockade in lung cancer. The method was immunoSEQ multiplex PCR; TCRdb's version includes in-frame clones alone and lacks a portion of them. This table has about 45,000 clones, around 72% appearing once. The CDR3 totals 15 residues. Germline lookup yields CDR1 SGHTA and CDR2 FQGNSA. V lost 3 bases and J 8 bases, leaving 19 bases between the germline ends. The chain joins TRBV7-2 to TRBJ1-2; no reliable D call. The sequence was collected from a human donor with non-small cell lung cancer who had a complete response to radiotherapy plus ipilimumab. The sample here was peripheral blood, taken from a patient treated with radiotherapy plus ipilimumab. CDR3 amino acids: CASSFDRQSEQGYTF. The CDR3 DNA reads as TGTGCCAGCAGCTTCGACCGACAATCCGAGCAGGGCTACACCTTC.